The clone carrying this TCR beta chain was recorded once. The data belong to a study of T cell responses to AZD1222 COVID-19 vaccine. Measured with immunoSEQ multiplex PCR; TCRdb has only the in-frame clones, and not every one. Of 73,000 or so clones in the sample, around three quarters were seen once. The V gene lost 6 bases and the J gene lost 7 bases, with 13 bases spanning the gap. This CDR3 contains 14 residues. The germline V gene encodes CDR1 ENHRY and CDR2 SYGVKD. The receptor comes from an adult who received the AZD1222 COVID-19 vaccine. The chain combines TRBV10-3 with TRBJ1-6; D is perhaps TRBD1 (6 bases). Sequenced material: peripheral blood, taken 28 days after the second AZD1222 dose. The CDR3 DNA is TGTGCCATCAGCGAAAGGACAGACAATTCACCCCTCCACTTT. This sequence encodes CAISERTDNSPLHF.